This T cell receptor delta chain derives from a study of gamma-delta T cells after stem cell transplantation. Remarks on this clone: A much more abundant neighbour one base away suggests this may be a read error. Distinct nucleotide sequences in the sample also encode this CDR3.

TCRdb re-processed the RT-PCR reads via CATT. The sample lists approximately 1,500 delta-chain clones; less than 5.5% were seen once. The sample taken for sequencing was gamma-delta T cells. The sequence was collected from a human donor. It is not recorded whose cells these are; they may come from a transplant donor.

CDR3 residues: CACDTVQTGGYAPYTDKLIF. CDR3 DNA sequence: TGTGCCTGTGACACCGTACAGACTGGGGGGTACGCACCATACACCGATAAACTCATCTTT. This chain connects TRDV2 to TRDJ1, with 8 bases fitting TRDD3. V was clipped by 0 bases and J by 0 bases; unmatched bases: 17. Germline CDR1 and CDR2: GEAIGNYY and EKD. The CDR3 totals 20 residues.